Described below is a single T cell receptor (beta chain) sequence and its context. Tregs were sorted as CD4+CD25+CD127-/low cells. Each CDR3 protein is one row after TCRdb ran MiXCR on the 5' RACE reads. The data contain roughly 45,000 distinct CDR3 sequences, 22% of them seen just once; the ten biggest clones take up roughly 4.5%. Germline CDR1 reads LGHNA; CDR2 reads YNFKEQ. This CDR3 spans 18 amino acids. The V gene end was trimmed by 4 bases and the J gene end by 7 bases; junction bases not matched to a gene: 17. Specimen: Tregs sorted from a lymph node. The receptor's source is a female donor with breast cancer. The chain couples TRBV4-2 to TRBJ2-1, with 9 bases identical to TRBD1. This CDR3 is CASSPQPSGTGLKNEQFF. In nucleotides, the CDR3 is TGTGCCAGCAGCCCCCAACCATCGGGGACAGGGCTAAAAAATGAGCAGTTCTTC.